This T cell receptor (beta chain) was obtained from a study of blood T cell repertoires in COVID-19. Seattle patients were enrolled during active infection and followed longitudinally. Profiled with immunoSEQ multiplex PCR; TCRdb holds only in-frame clones, not every one. The table shows some 240,000 clones, with 70% to 90% occurring only once. The sequencing input was peripheral blood. The source of this sequence is a woman between 65 and 79 years old with COVID-19, enrolled during active disease.

CDR3 amino acids: CSASRSGTVITNYGYTF. The CDR3 DNA is TGCAGTGCTAGTAGATCCGGGACAGTTATTACTAACTATGGCTACACCTTC. The V gene is TRBV20-1, the J gene TRBJ1-2; 7 bases map to TRBD1. J lost 0 bases, V lost 3 bases, and 13 bases had no gene match. The germline V gene has CDR1 DFQATT and CDR2 SNEGSKA (reference sequence). The CDR3 runs 17 residues.